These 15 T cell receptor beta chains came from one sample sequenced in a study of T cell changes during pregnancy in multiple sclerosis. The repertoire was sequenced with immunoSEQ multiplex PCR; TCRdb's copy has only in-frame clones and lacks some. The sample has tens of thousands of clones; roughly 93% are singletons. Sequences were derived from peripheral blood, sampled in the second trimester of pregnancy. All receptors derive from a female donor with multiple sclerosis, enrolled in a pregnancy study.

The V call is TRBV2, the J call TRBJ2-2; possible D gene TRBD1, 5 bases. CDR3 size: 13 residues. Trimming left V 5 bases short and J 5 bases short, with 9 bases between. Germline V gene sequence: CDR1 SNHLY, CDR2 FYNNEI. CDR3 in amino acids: CASSNRWTGELFF. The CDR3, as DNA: TGTGCCAGCAGTAACAGGTGGACCGGGGAGCTGTTTTTT.

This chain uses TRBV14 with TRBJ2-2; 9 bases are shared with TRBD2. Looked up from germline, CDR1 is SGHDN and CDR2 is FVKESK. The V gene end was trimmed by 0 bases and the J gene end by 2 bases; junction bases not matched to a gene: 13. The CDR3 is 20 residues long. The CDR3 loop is CASSQDYSGTSQRNTGELFF. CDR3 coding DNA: TGTGCCAGCAGCCAAGATTATTCCGGGACTAGCCAACGTAACACCGGGGAGCTGTTTTTT.

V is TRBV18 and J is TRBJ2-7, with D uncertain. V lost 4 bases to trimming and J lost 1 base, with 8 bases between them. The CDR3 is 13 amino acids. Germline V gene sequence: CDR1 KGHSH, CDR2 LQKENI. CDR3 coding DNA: TGTGCCAGCTCACGCCCGGGTTCCTACGAGCAGTACTTC. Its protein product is CASSRPGSYEQYF.

The CDR3 DNA reads TGTGCCAGCAGCCTACAGGGGGGGGCCCTCCCGGAAGCTTTCTTT. Translating it yields CASSLQGGALPEAFF. The chain employs TRBV7-2 and TRBJ1-1; TRBD1 agrees at 8 bases. Per germline, CDR1 SGHTA and CDR2 FQGNSA. The length of the CDR3 is 15 residues. Trimming at V came to 5 bases and at J to 8 bases, leaving 13 bases not matched to a gene.

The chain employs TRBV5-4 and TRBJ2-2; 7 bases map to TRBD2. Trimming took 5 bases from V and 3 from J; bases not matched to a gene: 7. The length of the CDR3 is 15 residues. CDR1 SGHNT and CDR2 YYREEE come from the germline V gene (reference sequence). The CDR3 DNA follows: TGTGCCAGCAGAATTGAGGGGAGGGACACCGGGGAGCTGTTTTTT. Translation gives CASRIEGRDTGELFF.

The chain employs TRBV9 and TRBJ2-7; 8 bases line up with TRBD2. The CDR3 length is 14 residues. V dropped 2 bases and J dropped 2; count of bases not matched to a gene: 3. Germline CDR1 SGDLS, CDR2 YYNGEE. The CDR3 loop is CASSVAGGTYEQYF. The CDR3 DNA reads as TGTGCCAGCAGCGTGGCGGGGGGTACCTACGAGCAGTACTTC.

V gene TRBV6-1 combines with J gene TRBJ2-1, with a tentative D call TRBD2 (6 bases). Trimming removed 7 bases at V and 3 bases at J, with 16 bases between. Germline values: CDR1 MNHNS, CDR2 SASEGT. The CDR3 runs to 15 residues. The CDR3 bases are TGTGCCAGCAAGCAAAACGGAGGGAACTACAATGAGCAGTTCTTC. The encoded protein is CASKQNGGNYNEQFF.

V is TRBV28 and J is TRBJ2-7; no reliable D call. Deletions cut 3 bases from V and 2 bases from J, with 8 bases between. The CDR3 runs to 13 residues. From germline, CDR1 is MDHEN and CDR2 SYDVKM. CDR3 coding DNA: TGTGCCAGCAGTTTGGGCAGGCCCTACGAGCAGTACTTC. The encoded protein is CASSLGRPYEQYF.

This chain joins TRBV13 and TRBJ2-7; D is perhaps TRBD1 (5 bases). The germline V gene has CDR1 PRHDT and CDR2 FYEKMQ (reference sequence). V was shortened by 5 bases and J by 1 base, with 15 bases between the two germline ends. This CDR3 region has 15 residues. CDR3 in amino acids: CASSLIRANSYEQYF. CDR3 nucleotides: TGTGCCAGCAGCCTGATCAGGGCAAATTCCTACGAGCAGTACTTC.

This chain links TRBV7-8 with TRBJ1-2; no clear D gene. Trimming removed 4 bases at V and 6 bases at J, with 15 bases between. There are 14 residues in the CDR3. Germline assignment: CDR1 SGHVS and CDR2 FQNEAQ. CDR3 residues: CASSSLGFGDGYTF. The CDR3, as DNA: TGTGCCAGCAGCTCCCTTGGTTTCGGGGATGGCTACACCTTC. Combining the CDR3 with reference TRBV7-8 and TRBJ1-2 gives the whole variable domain GAGVSQSPRYKVAKRGQDVALRCDPISGHVSLFWYQQALGQGPEFLTYFQNEAQLDKSGLPSDRFFAERPEGSVSTLKIQRTQQEDSAVYLCASSSLGFGDGYTFGSGTRLTVV.

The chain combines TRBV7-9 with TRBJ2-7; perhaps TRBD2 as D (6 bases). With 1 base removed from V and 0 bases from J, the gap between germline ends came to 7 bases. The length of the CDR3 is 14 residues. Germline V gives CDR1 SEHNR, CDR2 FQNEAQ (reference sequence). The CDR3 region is CASSLVGSSYEQYF. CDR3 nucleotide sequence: TGTGCCAGCAGCTTAGTCGGGAGCTCCTACGAGCAGTACTTC.

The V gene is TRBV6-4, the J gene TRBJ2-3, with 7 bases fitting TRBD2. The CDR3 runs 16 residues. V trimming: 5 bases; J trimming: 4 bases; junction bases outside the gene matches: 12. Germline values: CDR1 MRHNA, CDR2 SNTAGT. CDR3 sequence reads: CASSPSSGVLADTQYF. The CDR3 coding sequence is TGTGCCAGCAGTCCATCCAGCGGGGTCCTCGCAGATACGCAGTATTTT.

In DNA, the CDR3 is TGCGCCAGCAGCCAAGACCGTAGCGGGAGTTATGAGCAGTTCTTC. It codes for CASSQDRSGSYEQFF. The chain is built from TRBV4-3 and TRBJ2-1; 9 nucleotides agree with TRBD2. This CDR3 region has 15 residues. The germline CDR1 and CDR2 sequences are LGHNA and YSLEER. Trimming removed 0 bases from V and 8 bases from J; junction bases left unmatched: 5.

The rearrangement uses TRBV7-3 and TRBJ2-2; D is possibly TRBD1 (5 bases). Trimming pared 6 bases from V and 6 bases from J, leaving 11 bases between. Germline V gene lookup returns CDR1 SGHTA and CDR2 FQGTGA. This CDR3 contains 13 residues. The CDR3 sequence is CASRPTGPGELFF. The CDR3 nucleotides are TGTGCCAGCAGACCTACAGGCCCCGGGGAGCTGTTTTTT.

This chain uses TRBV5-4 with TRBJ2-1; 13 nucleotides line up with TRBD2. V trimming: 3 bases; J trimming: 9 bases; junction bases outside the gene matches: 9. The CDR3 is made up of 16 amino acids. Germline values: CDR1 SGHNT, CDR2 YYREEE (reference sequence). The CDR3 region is CASSSRGLAGPIEQFF. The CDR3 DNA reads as TGTGCCAGCAGCTCGAGGGGACTAGCGGGGCCTATTGAGCAGTTCTTC.